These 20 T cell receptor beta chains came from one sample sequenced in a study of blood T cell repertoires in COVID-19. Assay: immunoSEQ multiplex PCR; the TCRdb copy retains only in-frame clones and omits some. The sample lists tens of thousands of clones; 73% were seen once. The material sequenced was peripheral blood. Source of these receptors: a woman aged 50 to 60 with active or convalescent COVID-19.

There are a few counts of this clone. The DNA of the CDR3 is TGTGCCAGCACCCCCGGTGGCACAGGGGACTACGAGCAGTACTTC. It encodes CASTPGGTGDYEQYF. V usage is TRBV11-2 and J usage is TRBJ2-7, with TRBD1 identical over 7 bases. The germline gives CDR1 SGHAT, CDR2 FQNNGV. There are 15 residues in the CDR3. Trimming removed 7 bases from V and 3 bases from J; junction bases left unmatched: 12. The full variable domain, completed using reference TRBV11-2 and TRBJ2-7, is EAGVAQSPRYKIIEKRQSVAFWCNPISGHATLYWYQQILGQGPKLLIQFQNNGVVDDSQLPKDRFSAERLKGVDSTLKIQPAKLEDSAVYLCASTPGGTGDYEQYFGPGTRLTVT.

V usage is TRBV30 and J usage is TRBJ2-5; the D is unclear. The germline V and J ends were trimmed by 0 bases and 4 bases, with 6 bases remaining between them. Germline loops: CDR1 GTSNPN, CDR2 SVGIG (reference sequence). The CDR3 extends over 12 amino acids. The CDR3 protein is CAWSVLRETQYF. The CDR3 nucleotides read TGTGCCTGGAGTGTACTTAGAGAGACCCAGTACTTC.

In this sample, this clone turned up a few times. This CDR3 reads CASSQRETQYF. The CDR3, as DNA: TGTGCCAGCAGCCAACGGGAGACCCAGTACTTC. The chain carries TRBV7-2 and TRBJ2-5; D unclear. Trimming took off 5 bases at V and 5 bases at J, with 6 bases between the two ends. Germline V gene lookup returns CDR1 SGHTA and CDR2 FQGNSA. The CDR3 sequence is 11 residues long.

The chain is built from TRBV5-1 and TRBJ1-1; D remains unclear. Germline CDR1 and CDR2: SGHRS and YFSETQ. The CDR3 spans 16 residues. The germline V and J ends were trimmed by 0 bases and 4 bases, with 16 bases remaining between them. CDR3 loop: CASSLGAPGRVTEAFF. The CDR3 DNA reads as TGCGCCAGCAGCTTGGGGGCTCCTGGGAGAGTCACTGAAGCTTTCTTT.

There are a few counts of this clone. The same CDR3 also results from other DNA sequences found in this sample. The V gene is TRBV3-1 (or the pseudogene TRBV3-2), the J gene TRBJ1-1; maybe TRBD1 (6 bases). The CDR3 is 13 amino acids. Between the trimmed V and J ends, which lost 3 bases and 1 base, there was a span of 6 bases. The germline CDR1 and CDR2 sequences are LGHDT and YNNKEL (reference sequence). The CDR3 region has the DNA TGTGCCAGCAGCCAGGGGGCGAACACTGAAGCTTTCTTT. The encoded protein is CASSQGANTEAFF.

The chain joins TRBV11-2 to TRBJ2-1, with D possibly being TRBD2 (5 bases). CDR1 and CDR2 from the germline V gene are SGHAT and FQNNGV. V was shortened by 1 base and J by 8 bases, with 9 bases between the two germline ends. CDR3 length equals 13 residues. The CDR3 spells CASSLGLAHEQFF. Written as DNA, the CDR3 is TGTGCCAGCAGCTTAGGGCTAGCCCATGAGCAGTTCTTC.

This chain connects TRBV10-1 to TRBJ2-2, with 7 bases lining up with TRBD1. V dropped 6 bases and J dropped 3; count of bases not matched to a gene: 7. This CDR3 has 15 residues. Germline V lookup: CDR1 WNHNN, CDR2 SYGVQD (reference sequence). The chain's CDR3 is CASSDGTVHTGELFF. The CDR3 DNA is TGCGCCAGCAGCGATGGGACAGTCCACACCGGGGAGCTGTTTTTT.

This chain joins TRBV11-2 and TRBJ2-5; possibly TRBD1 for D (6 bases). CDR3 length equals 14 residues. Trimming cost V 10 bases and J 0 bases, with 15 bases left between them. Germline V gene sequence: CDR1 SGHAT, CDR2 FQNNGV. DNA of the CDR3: TGTGCCACCGCTGAAGGGGGTTACCAAGAGACCCAGTACTTC. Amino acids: CATAEGGYQETQYF.

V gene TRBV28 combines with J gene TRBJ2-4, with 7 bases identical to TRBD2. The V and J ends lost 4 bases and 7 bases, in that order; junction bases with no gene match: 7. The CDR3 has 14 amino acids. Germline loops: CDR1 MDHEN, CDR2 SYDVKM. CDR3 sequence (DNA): TGTGCCAGCAGTTCTAGCGGTCGGGGGAACATTCAGTACTTC. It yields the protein CASSSSGRGNIQYF.

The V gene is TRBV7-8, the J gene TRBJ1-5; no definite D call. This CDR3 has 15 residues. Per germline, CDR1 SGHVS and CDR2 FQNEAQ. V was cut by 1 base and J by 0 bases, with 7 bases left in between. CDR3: CASSLGRISNQPQHF. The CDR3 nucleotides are TGTGCCAGCAGCTTAGGGCGGATTAGCAATCAGCCCCAGCATTTT.

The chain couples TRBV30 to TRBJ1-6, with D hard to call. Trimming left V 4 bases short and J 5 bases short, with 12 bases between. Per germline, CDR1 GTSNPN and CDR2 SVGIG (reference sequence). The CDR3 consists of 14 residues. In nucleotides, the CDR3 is TGTGCCTGGACCCAGCGGGGTCATAATTCACCCCTCCACTTT. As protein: CAWTQRGHNSPLHF.

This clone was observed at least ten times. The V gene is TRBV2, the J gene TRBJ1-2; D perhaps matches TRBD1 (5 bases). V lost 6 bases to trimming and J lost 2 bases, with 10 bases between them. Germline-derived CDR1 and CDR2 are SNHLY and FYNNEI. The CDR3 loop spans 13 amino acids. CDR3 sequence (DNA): TGTGCCAGCAGGTTGGAGGGGAACTATGGCTACACCTTC. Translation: CASRLEGNYGYTF.

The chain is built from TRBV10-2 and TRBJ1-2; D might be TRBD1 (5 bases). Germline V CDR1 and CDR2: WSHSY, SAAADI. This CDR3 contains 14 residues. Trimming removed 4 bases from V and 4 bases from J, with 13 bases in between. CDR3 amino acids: CASSVGGSGYGYTF. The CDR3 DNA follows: TGCGCCAGCAGTGTGGGGGGATCTGGCTATGGCTACACCTTC.

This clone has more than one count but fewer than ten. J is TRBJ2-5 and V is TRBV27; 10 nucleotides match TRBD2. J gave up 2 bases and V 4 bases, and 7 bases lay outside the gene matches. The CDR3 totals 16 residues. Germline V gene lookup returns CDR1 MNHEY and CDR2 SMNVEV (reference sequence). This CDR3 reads CASSSRLAGLQETQYF. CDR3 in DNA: TGTGCCAGCAGTTCTCGACTAGCGGGCCTTCAAGAGACCCAGTACTTC.

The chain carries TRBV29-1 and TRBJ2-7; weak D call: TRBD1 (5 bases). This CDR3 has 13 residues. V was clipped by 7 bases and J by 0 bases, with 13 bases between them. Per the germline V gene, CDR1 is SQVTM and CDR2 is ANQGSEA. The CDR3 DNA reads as TGCAGCGCCGACAGATCGAGCTCCTACGAGCAGTACTTC. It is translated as CSADRSSSYEQYF.

The DNA for the CDR3 is TGTGCCAGCAGCCCGAGGGGACTAGCGGGTAATGAGCAGTTCTTC. Translated: CASSPRGLAGNEQFF. V is TRBV7-8 and J is TRBJ2-1; 12 positions match TRBD2. V trimming: 5 bases; J trimming: 7 bases; junction bases outside the gene matches: 6. Germline V CDR1 and CDR2: SGHVS, FQNEAQ. CDR3 length equals 15 residues.

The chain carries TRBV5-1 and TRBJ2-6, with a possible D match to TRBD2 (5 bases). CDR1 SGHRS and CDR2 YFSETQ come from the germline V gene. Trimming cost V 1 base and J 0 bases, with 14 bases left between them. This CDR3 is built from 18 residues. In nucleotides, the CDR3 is TGCGCCAGCAGCTTGCAAGGACTGAGCTTCTCTGGGGCCAACGTCCTGACTTTC. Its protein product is CASSLQGLSFSGANVLTF.

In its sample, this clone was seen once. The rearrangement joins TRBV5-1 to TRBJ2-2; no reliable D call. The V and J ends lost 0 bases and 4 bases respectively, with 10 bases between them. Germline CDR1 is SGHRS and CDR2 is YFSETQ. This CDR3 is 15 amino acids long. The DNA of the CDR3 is TGCGCCAGCAGCTTGGATCCGGTTAGCACCGGGGAGCTGTTTTTT. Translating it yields CASSLDPVSTGELFF.

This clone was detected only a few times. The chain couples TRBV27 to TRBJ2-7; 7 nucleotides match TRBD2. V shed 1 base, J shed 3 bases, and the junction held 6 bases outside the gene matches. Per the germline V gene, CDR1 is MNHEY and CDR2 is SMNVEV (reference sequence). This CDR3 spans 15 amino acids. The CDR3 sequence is CASSLFGRVGYEQYF. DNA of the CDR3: TGTGCCAGCAGTTTATTTGGGAGGGTTGGCTACGAGCAGTACTTC.

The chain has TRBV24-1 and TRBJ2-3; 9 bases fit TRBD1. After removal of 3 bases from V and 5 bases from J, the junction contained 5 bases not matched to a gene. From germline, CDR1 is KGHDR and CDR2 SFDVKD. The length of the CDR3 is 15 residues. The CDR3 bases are TGTGCCACCAGTGATCCCACAGGGGGCAGAGATACGCAGTATTTT. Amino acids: CATSDPTGGRDTQYF.